This T cell receptor beta chain was obtained from a study of T cells in Graves' hyperthyroidism and ophthalmopathy. As for the study in general: Peripheral blood was acquired at first diagnosis, ahead of any therapy whatsoever. Study findings and constraints: In blood, most of the thyroid clonotypes expanded above 0.001 were also present.

TCR beta CDR3 sequences were amplified from RNA transcripts. HTBI primers drove first-round RT-PCR of the TCR CDR3. TCRdb reprocessed the multiplex PCR reads with MiXCR, giving one entry per CDR3 protein. Of under 650,000 distinct CDR3 sequences listed, about a sixth are singletons. This clonotype was observed many times. Its antigen is as yet unknown. Trimming cost V 2 bases and J 5 bases; bases outside gene matches: 6. Germline loops: CDR1 SGHRS, CDR2 YFSETQ. The CDR3 is 14 residues long. Diagnoses used clinical symptoms, serum thyroxine and TRAb, thyroid ultrasound and orbital computed tomography. This receptor was identified in a woman aged 25 to 45 with Graves' hyperthyroidism. The source material was blood. This chain connects TRBV5-1 to TRBJ2-7; the match to TRBD2 covers 8 bases. The CDR3 here is CASSLAGAIDEQYF. CDR3 bases: TGCGCCAGCAGCTTAGCGGGAGCTATTGACGAGCAGTACTTC.